What follows is one T cell receptor (beta chain) and its context. Its matching antigen is unknown. CD45RO-negative cells were positively selected for CCR7, leaving out terminally differentiated effector memory CD45RA+ cells. All the donors were Caucasian adults who lived in Nashville, Tennessee. This entry is derived from a study of shared clonotypes between healthy human individuals. Study-level background: Sampling drew on donors who were a couple of women and three men aged 18 to 49.

This CDR3 contains 16 residues. V lost 3 bases, J lost 6 bases, and 10 bases stayed unmatched. Germline V lookup: CDR1 SGHVS, CDR2 FQNEAQ. Broader study findings: Shared clonotypes across all four donors exceeded non-shared ones in generation probability.

Clones were sequenced by immunoSEQ multiplex PCR, and TCRdb holds only the in-frame ones, with some missing. Among some 800,000 clones listed, about 92% were seen once. The sample consisted of naive CD8+ T cells sorted from blood. The chain couples TRBV7-8 to TRBJ1-5; 8 nucleotides match TRBD1. The receptor comes from a man aged 25 to 40 in good health. In DNA, the CDR3 is TGTGCCAGCAGCTTCGATCGGACAGGGTTCTTTCAGCCCCAGCATTTT. Protein product: CASSFDRTGFFQPQHF.